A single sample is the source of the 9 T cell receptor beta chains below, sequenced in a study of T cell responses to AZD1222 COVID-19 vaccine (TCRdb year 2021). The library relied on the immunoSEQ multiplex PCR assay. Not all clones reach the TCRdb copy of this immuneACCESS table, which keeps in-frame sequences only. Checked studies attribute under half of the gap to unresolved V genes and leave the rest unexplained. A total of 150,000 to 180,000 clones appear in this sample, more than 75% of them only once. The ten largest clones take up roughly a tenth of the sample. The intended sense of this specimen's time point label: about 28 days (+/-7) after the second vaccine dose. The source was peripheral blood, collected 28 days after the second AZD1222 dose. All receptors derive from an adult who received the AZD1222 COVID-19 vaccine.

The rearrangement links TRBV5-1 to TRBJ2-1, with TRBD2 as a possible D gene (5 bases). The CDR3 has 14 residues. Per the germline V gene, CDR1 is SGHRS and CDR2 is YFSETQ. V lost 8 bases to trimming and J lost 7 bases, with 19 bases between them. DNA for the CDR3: TGCGCCAGTAAATGGGGAGTATCGGGAAATGAGCAGTTCTTC. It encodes CASKWGVSGNEQFF.

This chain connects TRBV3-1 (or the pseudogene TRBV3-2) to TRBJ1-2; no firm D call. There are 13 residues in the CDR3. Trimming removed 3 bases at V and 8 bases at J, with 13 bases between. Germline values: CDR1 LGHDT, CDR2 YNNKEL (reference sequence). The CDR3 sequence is CASSHSDPRGYTF. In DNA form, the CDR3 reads TGTGCCAGCAGCCACTCAGACCCCCGCGGCTACACCTTC.

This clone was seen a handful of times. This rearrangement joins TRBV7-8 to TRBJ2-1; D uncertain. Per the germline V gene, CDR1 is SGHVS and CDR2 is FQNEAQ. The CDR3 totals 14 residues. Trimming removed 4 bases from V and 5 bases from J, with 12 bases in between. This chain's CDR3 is CASSYQHPNNEQFF. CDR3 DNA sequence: TGTGCCAGCAGCTACCAACACCCCAACAATGAGCAGTTCTTC.

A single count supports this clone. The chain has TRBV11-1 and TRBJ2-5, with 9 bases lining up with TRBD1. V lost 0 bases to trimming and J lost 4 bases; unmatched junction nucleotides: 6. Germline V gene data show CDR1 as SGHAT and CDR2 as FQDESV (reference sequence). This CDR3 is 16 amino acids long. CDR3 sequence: CASSLAIGQGRETQYF. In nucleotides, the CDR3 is TGTGCCAGCAGCTTAGCGATCGGACAGGGGAGAGAGACCCAGTACTTC.

The CDR3, as DNA: TGTGCCTGGAGTACGGGACTAGCGGGAGTTTTCGACGAGCAGTACTTC. Amino acids: CAWSTGLAGVFDEQYF. The rearrangement links TRBV30 to TRBJ2-7; 14 nucleotides match TRBD2. Germline CDR1 reads GTSNPN; CDR2 reads SVGIG (reference sequence). CDR3 length equals 16 residues. J lost 5 bases, V lost 2 bases, and 8 bases had no gene match.

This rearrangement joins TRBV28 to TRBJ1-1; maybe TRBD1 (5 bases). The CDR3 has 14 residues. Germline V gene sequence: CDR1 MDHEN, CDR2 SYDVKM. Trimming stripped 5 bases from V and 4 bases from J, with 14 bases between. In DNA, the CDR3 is TGTGCCAGCAGTATGTCCGGGGGGGGCACTGAAGCTTTCTTT. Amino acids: CASSMSGGGTEAFF.

CDR3 sequence reads: CASSYSSRDYGYTF. As DNA, the CDR3 is TGTGCCAGCAGTTACTCAAGCCGAGACTATGGCTACACCTTC. The gene calls are TRBV6-5 and TRBJ1-2; no clear D. Germline V lookup: CDR1 MNHEY, CDR2 SVGAGI. V lost 0 bases and J 3 bases, leaving 8 bases between the germline ends. This CDR3 is built from 14 residues.

CDR3 loop: CASSLINQLNTGELFF. CDR3 DNA: TGTGCCAGCAGCTTAATTAACCAGCTAAACACCGGGGAGCTGTTTTTT. The chain joins TRBV7-9 to TRBJ2-2; D remains ambiguous. Germline V lookup: CDR1 SEHNR, CDR2 FQNEAQ (reference sequence). This CDR3 contains 16 residues. V lost 2 bases and J lost 2, with 12 bases in between.

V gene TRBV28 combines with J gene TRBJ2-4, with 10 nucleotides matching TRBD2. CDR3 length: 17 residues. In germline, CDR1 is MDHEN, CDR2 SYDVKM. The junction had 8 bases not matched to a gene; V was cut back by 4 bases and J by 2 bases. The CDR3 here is CASSSLGLADTKNIQYF. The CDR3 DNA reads TGTGCCAGCAGTTCCCTCGGACTAGCGGATACCAAAAACATTCAGTACTTC. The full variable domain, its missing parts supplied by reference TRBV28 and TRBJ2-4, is DVKVTQSSRYLVKRTGEKVFLECVQDMDHENMFWYRQDPGLGLRLIYFSYDVKMKEKGDIPEGYSVSREKKERFSLILESASTNQTSMYLCASSSLGLADTKNIQYFGAGTRLSVL.